This T cell receptor beta chain was profiled in a study of blood T cell repertoires in COVID-19. About the research overall: Acute and convalescent COVID-19 samples came from the United States, Italy and Spain. The analysed material was cDNA or gDNA that came from T cells, B-cell-depleted T cells, or PBMCs.

Looked up from germline, CDR1 is KGHDR and CDR2 is SFDVKD. The CDR3 has 15 residues. Trimming left V 4 bases short and J 3 bases short, with 14 bases between. Per the original methods: Amplification of reference gene primers provided the estimated nucleated cell counts. Profiled with immunoSEQ multiplex PCR; TCRdb holds only in-frame clones, not every one. The V and J calls and the clone size are those of that table, but D and trimming were determined from the DNA. The sample lists roughly 91,000 clones; roughly 86% were seen once. Many counts were recorded for this clone. This sequence joins TRBV24-1 and TRBJ2-5; D is possibly TRBD1 (6 bases). This receptor was identified in a woman older than 75 with acute or convalescent COVID-19. Sequences were obtained from peripheral blood. The CDR3 sequence is CATSDPDRYEETQYF. CDR3 sequence (DNA): TGTGCCACCAGTGACCCCGACAGGTATGAAGAGACCCAGTACTTC.